This TCR beta chain came from a study of glioma-infiltrating T cells. TCR alpha and beta CDR3 regions were amplified from RNA using iRepertoire nested multiplex PCR. Each CDR3 protein is one row after TCRdb ran MiXCR on the multiplex PCR reads. The table has a few thousand distinct CDR3 sequences, about two fifths seen once. Notes on the study in general: Tissue-blood divergence was below expectation in non-neoplastic patients, above in gliomas.

As regards this clonotype: What it binds is unknown.

The germline V gene encodes CDR1 MNHEY and CDR2 SVGAGI. The CDR3 covers 17 residues. J is TRBJ2-2 and V is TRBV6-5; 13 bases map to TRBD2. This receptor was taken from a human donor with low-grade glioma or glioblastoma, undergoing nonglioma brain surgery, or in good health (not recorded which). Sequencing used glioma tissue, nonneoplastic brain tissue, or PBMCs (not recorded which). CDR3 residues: CVRGLLSGLAGPGELFF. CDR3 coding DNA: TGTGTCAGGGGACTTTTATCGGGACTAGCGGGACCCGGGGAGCTGTTTTTT.